These T cell receptor beta chains were read from a single sample in a study of blood T cell repertoires in COVID-19. TCRdb keeps only in-frame clones here, not all; method: immunoSEQ multiplex PCR. The repertoire has fewer than 300,000 clones, about four fifths of them found once; the top ten carry around 2.9%. Sequencing was performed on peripheral blood. The source is a woman younger than 35 with acute or convalescent COVID-19. Both conserved end residues are part of each CDR3. The order of the fields is CDR3 length, J gene, D gene, V gene, clone size, CDR3 DNA, CDR3 protein. The D gene is left open where the match is weak. The size field is filled for only some rows; it gives once, few, many or a size class.

len: 14
j_gene: TRBJ1-1
d_gene: .
v_gene: TRBV7-9
abundance: .
CDR3nt: TGTGCCAGCAGCTTAGTGCCCCCGGGGACTGAAGCTTTCTTT
CDR3aa: CASSLVPPGTEAFF

len: 13
j_gene: TRBJ1-3
d_gene: .
v_gene: TRBV7-2
abundance: .
CDR3nt: TGTGCCAGCAGGGAAACTACTGGAAACACCATATATTTT
CDR3aa: CASRETTGNTIYF

len: 15
j_gene: TRBJ1-2
d_gene: .
v_gene: TRBV2
abundance: .
CDR3nt: TGTGCCAGCAGTGGCGAAATGGGGACACCCTATGGCTACACCTTC
CDR3aa: CASSGEMGTPYGYTF

len: 15
j_gene: TRBJ2-7
d_gene: TRBD1
v_gene: TRBV5-5
abundance: .
CDR3nt: TGTGCCAGCAGCCCGGGGACAGGGGAGAGATACGAGCAGTACTTC
CDR3aa: CASSPGTGERYEQYF

len: 14
j_gene: TRBJ1-2
d_gene: TRBD1
v_gene: TRBV10-2
abundance: .
CDR3nt: TGCGCCAGCAGTGAGATGCAGGGGGCAGATGGCTACACCTTC
CDR3aa: CASSEMQGADGYTF

len: 15
j_gene: TRBJ2-1
d_gene: TRBD1
v_gene: TRBV2
abundance: .
CDR3nt: TGTGCCAGCAGTGAGGAGGGGACAGGGGGCAATGAGCAGTTCTTC
CDR3aa: CASSEEGTGGNEQFF

len: 15
j_gene: TRBJ2-3
d_gene: TRBD2
v_gene: TRBV5-1
abundance: once
CDR3nt: TGCGCCAGCAGCCCAAGGGAGGGTGACACAGATACGCAGTATTTT
CDR3aa: CASSPREGDTDTQYF

len: 14
j_gene: TRBJ2-5
d_gene: TRBD1
v_gene: TRBV6-6
abundance: .
CDR3nt: TGTGCCAGCAGAAGCACAGGGGGCGCGGAGACCCAGTACTTC
CDR3aa: CASRSTGGAETQYF

len: 15
j_gene: TRBJ1-2
d_gene: .
v_gene: TRBV27
abundance: .
CDR3nt: TGTGCCAGCAGTTCTTACAGGGCCCTACCTGATGGCTACACCTTC
CDR3aa: CASSSYRALPDGYTF

len: 16
j_gene: TRBJ2-3
d_gene: TRBD2
v_gene: TRBV5-1
abundance: .
CDR3nt: TGCGCCAGCAGCTTTGGGACTAGCGGGCAAGGGGATACGCAGTATTTT
CDR3aa: CASSFGTSGQGDTQYF

len: 19
j_gene: TRBJ2-4
d_gene: .
v_gene: TRBV12-5
abundance: .
CDR3nt: TGTGCTAGTGCCCACACCGACATCGGGGGATATCTAGCCAAAAACATTCAGTACTTC
CDR3aa: CASAHTDIGGYLAKNIQYF

len: 15
j_gene: TRBJ1-2
d_gene: TRBD1
v_gene: TRBV27
abundance: .
CDR3nt: TGTGCCAGCAGTTCGCGGACAGGGAGAGGCTATGGCTACACCTTC
CDR3aa: CASSSRTGRGYGYTF

len: 17
j_gene: TRBJ2-3
d_gene: .
v_gene: TRBV4-1
abundance: .
CDR3nt: TGCGCCAGCAGCCAAGATCCCGACGGACTAGGGGGAATAAGGCAGTATTTT
CDR3aa: CASSQDPDGLGGIRQYF

len: 18
j_gene: TRBJ2-2
d_gene: TRBD1
v_gene: TRBV7-9
abundance: .
CDR3nt: TGTGCCAGCAGCCATCGGACAGGGACCCTTACTAACACCGGGGAGCTGTTTTTT
CDR3aa: CASSHRTGTLTNTGELFF